This paragraph covers one T cell receptor beta chain sequence. This sample is drawn from a study of blood T cell repertoires in COVID-19. CDR1 and CDR2 (germline): SQVTM, ANQGSEA. The CDR3 runs to 18 residues. V lost 4 bases to trimming and J lost 0 bases; unmatched junction nucleotides: 12. Repertoires were generated with immunoSEQ multiplex PCR, while TCRdb's copy carries only in-frame clones and drops some. The table lists about 68,000 clones, approximately 81% of them singletons. Specimen: peripheral blood. This receptor was identified in a man between 50 and 59 years old with active COVID-19. The chain combines TRBV29-1 with TRBJ2-6; 7 nucleotides agree with TRBD1. The CDR3 nucleotides are TGCAGCGTTGGGCCCTCCGGGACAGCACCCTCTGGGGCCAACGTCCTGACTTTC. This sequence encodes CSVGPSGTAPSGANVLTF.